What follows are 3 T cell receptor beta chains derived from one specimen sequenced in a study of identical twins. TCRdb redid the calling of the 5' RACE reads with MiXCR, one entry per CDR3 protein. Found here are approximately 150,000 distinct CDR3 sequences, roughly 3.5% of them singletons; the top ten hold approximately 7.6%. Material for sequencing was memory T cells sorted from blood. These receptors all come from a man younger than 35 in good health.

The chain recombines TRBV6-5 with TRBJ1-1; D uncertain. The length of the CDR3 is 15 residues. V was clipped by 0 bases and J by 0 bases, with 8 bases between them. Looked up from germline, CDR1 is MNHEY and CDR2 is SVGAGI. The DNA for the CDR3 is TGTGCCAGCAGTTACTCGCCCAGGCTGAACACTGAAGCTTTCTTT. Protein sequence: CASSYSPRLNTEAFF.

The sample holds many counts of this clonotype. V and J are TRBV3-1 and TRBJ2-1; no clear D. The CDR3 is made up of 15 amino acids. Germline CDR1 LGHDT, CDR2 YNNKEL (reference sequence). V was cut by 4 bases and J by 4 bases, with 14 bases left in between. CDR3 residues: CASSLGPYGYNEQFF. The CDR3 DNA is TGTGCCAGCAGCCTAGGACCTTATGGGTACAATGAGCAGTTCTTC.

This clonotype was found many times. The chain links TRBV15 to TRBJ2-3; 8 bases fit TRBD2. In germline, CDR1 is LNHNV, CDR2 YYDKDF (reference sequence). The V and J ends lost 1 base and 0 bases, in that order; junction bases with no gene match: 3. This CDR3 is 16 amino acids long. The DNA of the CDR3 is TGTGCCACCAGCAGAGTGGCTAGCGGGAGCACAGATACGCAGTATTTT. It translates to CATSRVASGSTDTQYF.